The 20 T cell receptor beta chains given below trace back to one sample, sequenced in a study of blood T cell repertoires in COVID-19. TCRdb keeps only in-frame clones here, not all; method: immunoSEQ multiplex PCR. Of about 180,000 clones listed, approximately 85% are singletons. The specimen sequenced was peripheral blood. The receptors come from a woman of 80 years or more with acute or convalescent COVID-19.

The V call is TRBV24-1, the J call TRBJ2-2; D is perhaps TRBD1 (6 bases). In germline, CDR1 is KGHDR, CDR2 SFDVKD. The CDR3 consists of 17 residues. Trimming removed 4 bases from V and 0 bases from J, with 14 bases in between. CDR3 loop: CATSDPKQGPNTGELFF. In DNA form, the CDR3 reads TGTGCCACCAGTGACCCCAAACAGGGACCGAACACCGGGGAGCTGTTTTTT.

The chain's CDR3 is CASSPGGNYGYTF. The CDR3 DNA reads TGTGCCAGCAGTCCAGGGGGAAACTATGGCTACACCTTC. This chain joins TRBV2 and TRBJ1-2, with TRBD1 matching over 7 bases. Germline loops: CDR1 SNHLY, CDR2 FYNNEI. CDR3 length equals 13 residues. V was pared by 5 bases and J by 2 bases, with 2 bases of the junction left unmatched.

CDR3 sequence reads: CASSLGEPTNEKLFF. The CDR3 DNA sequence: TGTGCCAGCAGCTTAGGGGAGCCAACTAATGAAAAACTGTTTTTT. The chain is built from TRBV7-9 and TRBJ1-4; D call uncertain. There are 15 residues in the CDR3. Trimming removed 1 base at V and 0 bases at J, with 6 bases between. Germline V CDR1 and CDR2: SEHNR, FQNEAQ (reference sequence).

The chain is built from TRBV6-5 and TRBJ1-2; a weak D match, TRBD1 (5 bases). CDR1 and CDR2 (germline): MNHEY, SVGAGI. Deletions cut 0 bases from V and 7 bases from J, with 18 bases between. The CDR3 is 16 residues long. The CDR3 region is CASSYSSRQRGGGYTF. CDR3 nucleotides: TGTGCCAGCAGTTACTCGAGTAGACAGCGGGGCGGTGGCTACACCTTC.

The chain combines TRBV7-9 with TRBJ2-5; 9 bases are a match to TRBD1. In germline, CDR1 is SEHNR, CDR2 FQNEAQ (reference sequence). This CDR3 region has 16 residues. Unmatched junction bases numbered 7, after V lost 1 base and J lost 4 bases. This CDR3 is CASSLVGTGGRETQYF. Written as DNA, the CDR3 is TGTGCCAGCAGCTTAGTAGGTACAGGGGGCAGAGAGACCCAGTACTTC.

The gene calls are TRBV19 and TRBJ2-7; a possible D gene is TRBD2 (5 bases). Germline lookup yields CDR1 LNHDA and CDR2 SQIVND (reference sequence). Trimming cost V 5 bases and J 0 bases, with 8 bases left between them. This CDR3 comprises 13 residues. In nucleotides, the CDR3 is TGTGCCAGTAGTGACGGGGACTCCTACGAGCAGTACTTC. It specifies CASSDGDSYEQYF.

This chain uses TRBV3-1 (or the pseudogene TRBV3-2) with TRBJ2-1; TRBD1 aligns across 8 bases. This CDR3 contains 13 residues. V gave up 8 bases and J gave up 7 bases; unmatched junction bases: 7. Germline CDR1 reads LGHDT; CDR2 reads YNNKEL (reference sequence). Here the CDR3 DNA reads TGTGCCAGCGCCCAGGGGGCGCCTAATGAGCAGTTCTTC. This sequence encodes CASAQGAPNEQFF.

The chain has TRBV11-3 and TRBJ2-2, with D perhaps TRBD1 (6 bases). There are 15 residues in the CDR3. The V end was cut by 2 bases, the J end by 0 bases, with 7 bases between. The germline V gene has CDR1 SGHNT and CDR2 YENEEA. DNA for the CDR3: TGTGCCAGCAGCTTAAGGGGGTCGAACACCGGGGAGCTGTTTTTT. Protein product: CASSLRGSNTGELFF.

In DNA form, the CDR3 reads TGTGCCAGCCGCGTCACGCCTCCGAACACTGAAGCTTTCTTT. It yields the protein CASRVTPPNTEAFF. The chain carries TRBV6-5 and TRBJ1-1, with D hard to call. The CDR3 has 14 amino acids. Per germline, CDR1 MNHEY and CDR2 SVGAGI. Trimming took 8 bases from V and 1 from J, leaving 14 bases between them.

The chain couples TRBV7-8 to TRBJ2-7; 7 nucleotides line up with TRBD1. V gave up 5 bases and J gave up 0 bases; unmatched junction bases: 7. This CDR3 comprises 15 residues. The V gene's germline CDR1 is SGHVS and CDR2 FQNEAQ. The CDR3 region is CASSLGTANSYEQYF. Written as DNA, the CDR3 is TGTGCCAGCAGCCTGGGGACAGCAAACTCCTACGAGCAGTACTTC. Filled out from reference TRBV7-8 and TRBJ2-7, the complete variable domain reads GAGVSQSPRYKVAKRGQDVALRCDPISGHVSLFWYQQALGQGPEFLTYFQNEAQLDKSGLPSDRFFAERPEGSVSTLKIQRTQQEDSAVYLCASSLGTANSYEQYFGPGTRLTVT.

The V gene is TRBV30, the J gene TRBJ1-2; D ambiguous. Germline V gene lookup returns CDR1 GTSNPN and CDR2 SVGIG (reference sequence). The V gene lost 0 bases and the J gene lost 4 bases, with 9 bases spanning the gap. This CDR3 region has 13 residues. The CDR3 DNA reads TGTGCCTGGAGTGTACAACAGATCTATGGCTACACCTTC. The encoded protein is CAWSVQQIYGYTF.

This rearrangement joins TRBV6-6 to TRBJ1-1; a possible D gene is TRBD1 (5 bases). Between the trimmed V and J ends, which lost 5 bases and 5 bases, there was a span of 12 bases. The germline V gene has CDR1 MNHNY and CDR2 SVGAGI (reference sequence). This CDR3 is 13 amino acids long. Here the CDR3 reads CASSAPGGTEAFF. The CDR3 DNA reads as TGTGCCAGCAGTGCCCCGGGGGGTACTGAAGCTTTCTTT.

J is TRBJ2-2 and V is TRBV5-5; D not certain. The germline CDR1 and CDR2 sequences are SGHKS and YYEKEE (reference sequence). The CDR3 is 13 residues long. V lost 3 bases, J lost 6 bases, and 9 bases lay in between. The CDR3 DNA follows: TGTGCCAGCAGCTCCCCCTCCTCCGGGGAGCTGTTTTTT. It specifies CASSSPSSGELFF.

This clone was detected once. Here the CDR3 reads CASSLGTSGGGDEQYF. The CDR3 DNA reads as TGTGCCAGCTCACTCGGGACTAGCGGGGGGGGCGACGAGCAGTACTTC. The rearrangement links TRBV18 to TRBJ2-7, with 16 bases matching TRBD2. Germline CDR1 and CDR2: KGHSH and LQKENI. This CDR3 contains 16 residues. V dropped 4 bases and J dropped 5; count of bases not matched to a gene: 5.

This chain links TRBV7-2 with TRBJ1-2; the D gene is possibly TRBD1 (6 bases). Germline V CDR1 and CDR2: SGHTA, FQGNSA. CDR3 length: 14 amino acids. V was pared by 1 base and J by 7 bases, with 13 bases between. The CDR3 spells CASSLEGRGSGYTF. As DNA, the CDR3 is TGTGCCAGCAGCTTAGAAGGGAGGGGGTCTGGCTACACCTTC.

This sequence joins TRBV10-3 and TRBJ1-2, with D perhaps matching TRBD1 (5 bases). The CDR3 totals 18 residues. Germline loops: CDR1 ENHRY, CDR2 SYGVKD. Trimming took 0 bases from V and 0 from J, leaving 17 bases between them. Here the CDR3 reads CAISESEGRAGPNYGYTF. CDR3 in DNA: TGTGCCATCAGTGAGTCAGAGGGGAGGGCAGGACCTAACTATGGCTACACCTTC.

The chain couples TRBV20-1 to TRBJ1-1, with D possibly matching TRBD1 (5 bases). Germline V gene data show CDR1 as DFQATT and CDR2 as SNEGSKA (reference sequence). The CDR3 totals 13 residues. Trimming removed 3 bases at V and 0 bases at J, with 8 bases between. The CDR3 region has the DNA TGCAGTGCTAGTGGGACTGTGAACACTGAAGCTTTCTTT. It yields the protein CSASGTVNTEAFF.

J is TRBJ2-5 and V is TRBV6-5; unclear D gene. Germline CDR1 and CDR2: MNHEY and SVGAGI. Trimming shortened V by 1 base and J by 2 bases, and 8 bases separated the two germline ends. CDR3 length equals 14 residues. This CDR3 is CASSYLTGQETQYF. The CDR3 region has the DNA TGTGCCAGCAGTTACTTGACTGGGCAAGAGACCCAGTACTTC.

This chain uses TRBV19 with TRBJ1-2; D perhaps matches TRBD1 (6 bases). Trimming cost V 5 bases and J 8 bases, with 9 bases left between them. The length of the CDR3 is 11 residues. The V gene's germline CDR1 is LNHDA and CDR2 SQIVND (reference sequence). As DNA, the CDR3 is TGTGCCAGTAGTCGACAGGCCGGCTACACCTTC. This encodes CASSRQAGYTF.

The chain carries TRBV19 and TRBJ2-3, with 7 bases fitting TRBD2. Germline-derived CDR1 and CDR2 are LNHDA and SQIVND (reference sequence). The trim removed 6 bases at V and 3 bases at J, leaving 3 bases unmatched. This CDR3 region has 13 residues. Here the CDR3 reads CASSPGGTDTQYF. The CDR3 DNA is TGTGCCAGTAGCCCCGGGGGGACAGATACGCAGTATTTT.